A single TCR beta chain is shown here with its context. This specimen comes from a study of OX40 agonist ivuxolimab in advanced cancers. Study context: The patients received ivuxolimab by intravenous route every 2 weeks at 0.01 to 10 mg/kg.

TCRdb's copy holds only in-frame clones and misses some; the assay was immunoSEQ multiplex PCR. The table records over 70,000 clones, just under 80% of them present only once. The CDR3 loop spans 15 amino acids. CDR1 SGHNT and CDR2 YYREEE come from the germline V gene (reference sequence). V shed 4 bases and J 4 bases; nucleotides not matched to a gene: 6. Sequences were derived from CD4+ or CD8+ T cells sorted from blood, sampled in a trial of the OX40 agonist ivuxolimab. The gene calls are TRBV5-4 and TRBJ1-2, with 11 bases fitting TRBD1. The TCR sequence derives from an adult with an advanced solid tumor such as melanoma, head and neck, liver or kidney cancer. The CDR3 sequence: CASSPAGQGVYGYTF. The DNA of the CDR3 is TGTGCCAGCAGCCCAGCGGGACAGGGGGTCTATGGCTACACCTTC.